One and the same sample provided the 25 T cell receptor beta chains below, sequenced in a study of T cell repertoires in cytomegalovirus infection (dated by TCRdb to about 2019). Sequencing relied on an Illumina HiSeq 1500. TCRdb trimmed public reads at Q25 via fastp, called clones via MiXCR and kept in-frame beta chains. Duplicate CDR3 protein sequences are folded into a single record with the most common DNA and genes. The sample yields about 230,000 distinct CDR3 sequences; about 23% were counted once. About 18% of the sample is taken by the ten largest. What was sequenced was CD8+ T cells from PBMCs. Every receptor here comes from a human donor in good health (CMV status not recorded). Some clones in this sample may be carry-over from other donors' samples.

The table lists this clonotype with many counts. The V call is TRBV7-8, the J call TRBJ2-3; perhaps TRBD2 as D (6 bases). The CDR3 spans 15 residues. The germline CDR1 and CDR2 sequences are SGHVS and FQNEAQ. With 5 bases removed from V and 0 bases from J, the gap between germline ends came to 12 bases. The CDR3 loop is CASSGSGTSTDTQYF. The CDR3 DNA is TGTGCCAGCAGCGGTAGCGGTACTAGCACAGATACGCAGTATTTT. The whole variable domain, remainder taken from reference TRBV7-8 and TRBJ2-3, is GAGVSQSPRYKVAKRGQDVALRCDPISGHVSLFWYQQALGQGPEFLTYFQNEAQLDKSGLPSDRFFAERPEGSVSTLKIQRTQQEDSAVYLCASSGSGTSTDTQYFGPGTRLTVL.

This chain links TRBV24-1 with TRBJ2-4, with 10 bases identical to TRBD1. The CDR3 sequence is 18 residues long. CDR1 is KGHDR, CDR2 SFDVKD, per germline. With 5 bases clipped from V and 8 bases from J, the junction kept 17 bases outside the gene matches. The CDR3 DNA reads as TGTGCCACCAGTGCCCCTCCCCGGGACAGGGGAGAGTGGTACATTCAGTACTTC. This codes for CATSAPPRDRGEWYIQYF.

This clonotype has more than one count but fewer than ten. The V call is TRBV12-3 or TRBV12-4, the J call TRBJ2-2; 9 positions match TRBD2. With V trimmed by 5 bases and J by 0 bases, 7 bases remained unmatched. The CDR3 sequence is 17 residues long. CDR3 protein: CASSDGTSSANTGELFF. The CDR3 nucleotides read TGTGCCAGCAGTGACGGGACTAGCTCCGCGAACACCGGGGAGCTGTTTTTT.

Comments on this clonotype: This may be a read error: a much more frequent sequence differs by one nucleotide. The CDR3, as DNA: TGTGCCATCCGTTACGGGGGGAGCTACACCTTC. It translates to CAIRYGGSYTF. V is TRBV12-3 or TRBV12-4 and J is TRBJ1-2, with D possibly TRBD1 on 5 matching bases. The germline V and J ends were trimmed by 10 bases and 9 bases, with 15 bases remaining between them. This CDR3 comprises 11 residues.

This clonotype was observed a single time. A read error is possible here, since a much larger clone lies one base away. V is TRBV2 and J is TRBJ1-4; possibly TRBD1 for D (5 bases). V was clipped by 1 base and J by 10 bases, with 13 bases between them. The CDR3 covers 14 residues. Germline lookup yields CDR1 SNHLY and CDR2 FYNNEI. For the CDR3, the DNA is TGTGCCAGCAGTGAAGTAGGGGAAGAGGGAAAACTGTTTTTT. It specifies CASSEVGEEGKLFF. Drawing the rest from reference TRBV2 and TRBJ1-4, the complete variable domain is EPEVTQTPSHQVTQMGQEVILRCVPISNHLYFYWYRQILGQKVEFLVSFYNNEISEKSEIFDDQFSVERPDGSNFTLKIRSTKLEDSAMYFCASSEVGEEGKLFFGSGTQLSVL.

This clonotype was picked up a small number of times. The chain recombines TRBV28 with TRBJ2-7; TRBD1 aligns across 7 bases. Germline V gene lookup returns CDR1 MDHEN and CDR2 SYDVKM. J was trimmed by 3 bases and V by 11 bases; bases with no gene match: 10. This CDR3 region has 13 residues. The CDR3 region is CASSTTGYYEQYF. In DNA form, the CDR3 reads TGTGCCTCTTCAACGACAGGGTACTACGAGCAGTACTTC.

J is TRBJ2-7 and V is TRBV30, with D unresolved. The ends were cut back, 2 bases at V and 5 bases at J, with 13 bases in the middle. This CDR3 is built from 13 residues. CDR1 and CDR2 (germline): GTSNPN, SVGIG (reference sequence). For the CDR3, the DNA is TGTGCCTGGAGTCTGGCTACCTGGGACGAGCAGTACTTC. It specifies CAWSLATWDEQYF.

This clonotype was seen only a few times. The gene calls are TRBV7-9 and TRBJ1-5, with 10 bases matching TRBD1. Germline trimming cut 4 bases from V and 5 bases from J; bases unmatched to any gene: 2. Germline values: CDR1 SEHNR, CDR2 FQNEAQ (reference sequence). The CDR3 totals 14 residues. CDR3: CASSSGQGYQPQHF. CDR3 DNA: TGTGCCAGCAGCTCGGGACAGGGGTATCAGCCCCAGCATTTT.

The chain uses TRBV2 and TRBJ1-1; D may be TRBD1 (6 bases). The germline V and J ends were trimmed by 8 bases and 5 bases, with 9 bases remaining between them. This CDR3 has 11 residues. Germline-derived CDR1 and CDR2 are SNHLY and FYNNEI. This CDR3 is CASPDRTEAFF. The CDR3, as DNA: TGTGCCAGCCCCGACAGGACTGAAGCTTTCTTT.

The chain employs TRBV7-4 and TRBJ2-7; D call uncertain. Trimming removed 6 bases from V and 5 bases from J, with 14 bases in between. The germline V gene has CDR1 SGHVT and CDR2 SQSDAQ. The CDR3 is 13 amino acids. CDR3 nucleotides: TGTGCCAGCAGTCCTCTTGTGCAGGACGAGCAGTACTTC. The encoded protein is CASSPLVQDEQYF.

This clonotype was seen a few times. The genes are TRBV20-1 and TRBJ1-1, with D tentatively TRBD1 (5 bases). Trimming pared 4 bases from V and 3 bases from J, leaving 18 bases between. Germline V lookup: CDR1 DFQATT, CDR2 SNEGSKA (reference sequence). The CDR3 contains 15 residues. CDR3 coding DNA: TGCAGTGCTACGGACACCCGGGTGTCATACACTGAAGCTTTCTTT. This translates into CSATDTRVSYTEAFF.

This clonotype was observed a handful of times. The genes are TRBV28 and TRBJ1-1; tentatively, D is TRBD1 (6 bases). In germline, CDR1 is MDHEN, CDR2 SYDVKM. The CDR3 runs to 18 residues. Trimming removed 2 bases at V and 0 bases at J, with 19 bases between. The chain's CDR3 is CASSLPSFEGGMNTEAFF. CDR3 in DNA: TGTGCCAGCAGTTTACCCTCTTTTGAAGGGGGGATGAACACTGAAGCTTTCTTT.

This clonotype was counted many times. The chain joins TRBV12-3 or TRBV12-4 to TRBJ1-6, with TRBD1 identical over 8 bases. This CDR3 contains 15 residues. Unmatched junction bases numbered 6, after V lost 1 base and J lost 10 bases. The CDR3 region is CASSLEGRGRSPLHF. CDR3 sequence (DNA): TGTGCCAGCAGTTTAGAGGGCAGGGGGCGATCACCCCTCCACTTT.

This clonotype was counted at least ten times. V is TRBV28 and J is TRBJ1-1; D is possibly TRBD1 (5 bases). This CDR3 is built from 15 residues. The V end lost 1 base, the J end lost 4 bases, and 13 bases lay between the germline ends. The germline CDR1 and CDR2 sequences are MDHEN and SYDVKM. The CDR3 DNA follows: TGTGCCAGCAGTTTATATACGGGGCAGGGCACTGAAGCTTTCTTT. Translating it yields CASSLYTGQGTEAFF.

Comments on this clonotype: One end of the junction varies from germline; a read error may be responsible. V usage is TRBV11-2 and J usage is TRBJ2-7; TRBD1 aligns across 11 bases. The CDR3 contains 15 residues. Germline CDR1 SGHAT, CDR2 FQNNGV. CDR3 in DNA: TGTGCCAGCAGCTTAGACCGGACAGGGGGCAACGAGCACTACTTC. This gives the protein CASSLDRTGGNEHYF. Full variable domain (rest looked up from reference TRBV11-2 and TRBJ2-7): EAGVAQSPRYKIIEKRQSVAFWCNPISGHATLYWYQQILGQGPKLLIQFQNNGVVDDSQLPKDRFSAERLKGVDSTLKIQPAKLEDSAVYLCASSLDRTGGNEHYFGPGTRLTVT.

Ten or more counts support this clonotype. The V gene is TRBV12-3 or TRBV12-4, the J gene TRBJ1-5; D unresolved. The V gene lost 5 bases and the J gene lost 1 base, with 3 bases spanning the gap. The CDR3 totals 12 residues. The CDR3 is CASSASNQPQHF. The CDR3 DNA follows: TGTGCCAGCAGTGCCAGCAATCAGCCCCAGCATTTT.

CDR3 sequence reads: CASRRDGITEAFF. The DNA for the CDR3 is TGCGCCAGCAGGAGGGATGGGATCACTGAAGCTTTCTTT. The chain employs TRBV5-1 and TRBJ1-1, with D uncertain. CDR3 size: 13 residues. Trimming pared 5 bases from V and 4 bases from J, leaving 12 bases between. Germline V CDR1 and CDR2: SGHRS, YFSETQ. Using reference TRBV5-1 and TRBJ1-1 for the parts outside the CDR3, the full variable domain is KAGVTQTPRYLIKTRGQQVTLSCSPISGHRSVSWYQQTPGQGLQFLFEYFSETQRNKGNFPGRFSGRQFSNSRSEMNVSTLELGDSALYLCASRRDGITEAFFGQGTRLTVV.

This sequence joins TRBV2 and TRBJ1-1; a possible D gene is TRBD1 (5 bases). V lost 3 bases, J lost 5 bases, and 7 bases lay in between. The germline V gene has CDR1 SNHLY and CDR2 FYNNEI. The CDR3 extends over 12 amino acids. CDR3 bases: TGTGCCAGCAGTGAGGGGGGAACTGAAGCTTTCTTT. This translates into CASSEGGTEAFF.

This clonotype was detected only a few times. The chain joins TRBV29-1 to TRBJ1-5; no clear D. Germline V gives CDR1 SQVTM, CDR2 ANQGSEA. This CDR3 contains 14 residues. The germline V and J ends were trimmed by 4 bases and 4 bases, with 14 bases remaining between them. CDR3 in DNA: TGCAGCGTTGGAGGCGGCAATCTGAATCAGCCCCAGCATTTT. Encoded protein: CSVGGGNLNQPQHF.

This sequence joins TRBV11-2 and TRBJ2-1; 9 bases align to TRBD2. Looked up from germline, CDR1 is SGHAT and CDR2 is FQNNGV. The CDR3 has 16 amino acids. V lost 4 bases to trimming and J lost 4 bases; unmatched junction nucleotides: 8. In DNA, the CDR3 is TGTGCCAGCAGCTGGGTAGCGGGGGCCCGATACAATGAGCAGTTCTTC. It yields the protein CASSWVAGARYNEQFF.

The chain uses TRBV2 and TRBJ1-6; no clear D. The CDR3 has 13 amino acids. Trimming pared 2 bases from V and 8 bases from J, leaving 7 bases between. Germline assignment: CDR1 SNHLY and CDR2 FYNNEI. The CDR3 loop is CASSEMSHSPLHF. CDR3 sequence (DNA): TGTGCCAGCAGTGAAATGAGCCATTCACCCCTCCACTTT.

This clonotype was seen once. An end of the junction differs from the germline gene, which may be a read error. V is TRBV7-8 and J is TRBJ1-1; D might be TRBD1 (5 bases). There are 14 residues in the CDR3. The germline CDR1 and CDR2 sequences are SGHVS and FQNEAQ. This CDR3 is CANSFGARVTEAFF. The CDR3 region has the DNA TGTGCCAACAGCTTTGGGGCGCGAGTCACTGAAGCTTTCTTT.

The V and J genes are TRBV7-9 and TRBJ2-7; 8 bases align to TRBD1. Germline V gives CDR1 SEHNR, CDR2 FQNEAQ (reference sequence). J lost 3 bases, V lost 5 bases, and 9 bases had no gene match. The CDR3 sequence is 15 residues long. The CDR3 region is CASSQSGTGNYEQYF. The CDR3 bases are TGTGCCAGCAGCCAATCAGGGACAGGCAACTACGAGCAGTACTTC.

This chain's CDR3 is CSARDVRTGRWTEAFF. The CDR3 DNA reads as TGCAGTGCTAGAGATGTGAGGACAGGGCGGTGGACTGAAGCTTTCTTT. V gene TRBV20-1 combines with J gene TRBJ1-1; the match to TRBD1 covers 8 bases. V was pared by 0 bases and J by 5 bases, with 11 bases of the junction left unmatched. This CDR3 contains 16 residues. The germline V gene encodes CDR1 DFQATT and CDR2 SNEGSKA (reference sequence).

In this sample, this clonotype turned up a few times. CDR3 protein: CASSLSGRGEQYF. CDR3 sequence (DNA): TGTGCCAGCAGTTTAAGCGGTCGAGGCGAGCAGTACTTC. The genes are TRBV28 and TRBJ2-7; weak D call: TRBD2 (5 bases). Deletions cut 2 bases from V and 6 bases from J, with 11 bases between. There are 13 residues in the CDR3. Germline values: CDR1 MDHEN, CDR2 SYDVKM.